Below are 2 T cell receptor beta chains sequenced from a single sample in a study of T cells in Graves' hyperthyroidism and ophthalmopathy (dated by TCRdb to between 2017 and 2020). Library prep was done by multiplex PCR. Reads for this sample came from an Illumina HiSeq 2000. The TCR beta CDR3 regions were amplified from the RNA transcripts. The TCR CDR3 was subjected to a first round of RT-PCR using the HTBI primer set and the Qiagen OneStep RT-PCR kit. The public reads were reanalyzed by TCRdb: fastp trimming at Q25, MiXCR alignment, in-frame beta chains only. A single entry per CDR3 protein holds the most common genes and DNA from its merged rows. The sample includes 600,000 to 650,000 distinct CDR3 sequences, with 15% to 20% observed a single time. The top ten clonotypes cover 3% to 4.5% of the sample. The specimen was blood. The receptors originated from a woman in her 30s with Graves' hyperthyroidism.

The sample holds a few counts of this clonotype. V is TRBV5-6 and J is TRBJ1-6, with 8 bases lining up with TRBD1. The J segment lost 8 bases and the V segment lost 0 bases, leaving 10 bases of the junction unmatched. The CDR3 runs 17 residues. Germline-derived CDR1 and CDR2 are SGHDT and YYEEEE. CDR3: CASSLGVTGAFDSPLHF. CDR3 coding DNA: TGTGCCAGCAGCTTGGGGGTGACAGGGGCCTTTGATTCACCCCTCCACTTT.

A few counts support this clonotype. V and J are TRBV5-1 and TRBJ2-2; 10 bases are shared with TRBD2. Unmatched junction bases numbered 11, after V lost 7 bases and J lost 5 bases. Per the germline V gene, CDR1 is SGHRS and CDR2 is YFSETQ. The CDR3 has 16 residues. The CDR3 here is CASHPGLAGETGELFF. The CDR3 bases are TGCGCCAGCCACCCGGGCCTAGCGGGAGAAACCGGGGAGCTGTTTTTT.